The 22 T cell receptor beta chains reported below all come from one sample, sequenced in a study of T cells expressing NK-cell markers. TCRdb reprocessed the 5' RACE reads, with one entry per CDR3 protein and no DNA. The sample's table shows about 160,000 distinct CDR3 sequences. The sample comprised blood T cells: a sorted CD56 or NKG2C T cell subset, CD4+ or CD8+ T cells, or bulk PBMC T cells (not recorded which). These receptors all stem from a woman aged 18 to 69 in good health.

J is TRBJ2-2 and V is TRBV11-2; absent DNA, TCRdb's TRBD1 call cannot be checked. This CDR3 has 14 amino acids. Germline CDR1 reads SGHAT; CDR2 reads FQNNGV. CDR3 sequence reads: CASSPNRVPGELFF.

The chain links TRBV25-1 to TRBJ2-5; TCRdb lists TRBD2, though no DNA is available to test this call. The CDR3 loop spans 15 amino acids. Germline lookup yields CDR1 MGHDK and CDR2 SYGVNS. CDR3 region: CASSSGGLAFETQYF.

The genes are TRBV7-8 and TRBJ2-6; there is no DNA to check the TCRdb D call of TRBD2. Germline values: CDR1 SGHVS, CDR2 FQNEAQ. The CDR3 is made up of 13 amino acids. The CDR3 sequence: CASSGPGANVLTF.

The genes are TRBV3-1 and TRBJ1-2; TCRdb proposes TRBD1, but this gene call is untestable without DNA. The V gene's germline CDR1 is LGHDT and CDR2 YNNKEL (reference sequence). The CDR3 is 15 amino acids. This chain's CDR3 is CASSPPGTGGYGYTF. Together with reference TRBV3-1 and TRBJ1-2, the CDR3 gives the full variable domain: DTAVSQTPKYLVTQMGNDKSIKCEQNLGHDTMYWYKQDSKKFLKIMFSYNNKELIINETVPNRFSPKSPDKAHLNLHINSLELGDSAVYFCASSPPGTGGYGYTFGSGTRLTVV.

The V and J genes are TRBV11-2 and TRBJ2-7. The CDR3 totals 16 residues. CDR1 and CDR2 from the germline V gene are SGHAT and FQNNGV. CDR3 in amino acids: CASSLVALATSYEQYF.

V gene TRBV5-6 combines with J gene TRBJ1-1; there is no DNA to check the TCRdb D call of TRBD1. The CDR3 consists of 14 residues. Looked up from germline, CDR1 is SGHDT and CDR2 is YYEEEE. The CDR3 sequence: CASSFTGGQTEAFF. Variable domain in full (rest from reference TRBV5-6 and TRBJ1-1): DAGVTQSPTHLIKTRGQQVTLRCSPKSGHDTVSWYQQALGQGPQFIFQYYEEEERQRGNFPDRFSGHQFPNYSSELNVNALLLGDSALYLCASSFTGGQTEAFFGQGTRLTVV.

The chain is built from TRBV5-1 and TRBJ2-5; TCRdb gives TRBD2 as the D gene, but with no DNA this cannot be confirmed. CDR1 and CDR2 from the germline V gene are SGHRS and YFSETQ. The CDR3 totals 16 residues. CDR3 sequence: CASSFLPSGAEETQYF.

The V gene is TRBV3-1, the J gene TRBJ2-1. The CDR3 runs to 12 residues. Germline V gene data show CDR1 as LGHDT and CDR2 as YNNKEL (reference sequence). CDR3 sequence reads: CASSQARFEQFF.

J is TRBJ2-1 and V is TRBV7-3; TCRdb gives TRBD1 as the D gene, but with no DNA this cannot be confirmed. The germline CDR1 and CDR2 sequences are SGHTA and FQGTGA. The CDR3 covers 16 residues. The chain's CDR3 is CASSPLGTGAINEQFF.

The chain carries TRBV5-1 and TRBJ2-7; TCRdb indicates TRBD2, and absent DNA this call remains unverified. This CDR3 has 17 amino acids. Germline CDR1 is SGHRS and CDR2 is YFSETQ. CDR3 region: CASSSTLGLAGVGEQYF.

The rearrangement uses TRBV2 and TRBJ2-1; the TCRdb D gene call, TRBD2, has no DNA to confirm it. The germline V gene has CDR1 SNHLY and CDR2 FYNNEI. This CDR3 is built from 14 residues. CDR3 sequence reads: CASSDAGGYNEQFF.

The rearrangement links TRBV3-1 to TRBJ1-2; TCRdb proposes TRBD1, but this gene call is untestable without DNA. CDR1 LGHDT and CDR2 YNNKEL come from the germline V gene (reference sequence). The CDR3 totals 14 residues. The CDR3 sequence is CASSHKTGDYGYTF.

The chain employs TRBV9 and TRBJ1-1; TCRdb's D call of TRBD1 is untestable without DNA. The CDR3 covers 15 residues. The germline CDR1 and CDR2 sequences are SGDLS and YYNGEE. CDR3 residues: CASSVGPGDGTEAFF.

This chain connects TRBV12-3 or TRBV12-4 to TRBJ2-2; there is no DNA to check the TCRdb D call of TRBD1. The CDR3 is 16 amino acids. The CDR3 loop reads CASSTYGTGGTGELFF.

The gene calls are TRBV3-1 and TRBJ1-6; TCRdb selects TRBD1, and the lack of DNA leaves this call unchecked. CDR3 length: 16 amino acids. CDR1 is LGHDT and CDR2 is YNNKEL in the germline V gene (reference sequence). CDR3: CASSRSRSGGDSPLHF.

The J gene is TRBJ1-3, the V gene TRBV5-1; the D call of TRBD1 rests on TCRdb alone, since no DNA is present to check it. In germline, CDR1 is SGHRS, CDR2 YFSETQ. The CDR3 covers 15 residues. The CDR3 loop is CASSPDSFSGNTIYF.

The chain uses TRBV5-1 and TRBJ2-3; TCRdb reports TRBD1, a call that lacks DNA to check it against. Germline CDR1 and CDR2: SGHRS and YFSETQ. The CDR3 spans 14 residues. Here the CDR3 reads CASSPGQGADTQYF. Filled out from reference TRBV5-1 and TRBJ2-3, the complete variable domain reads KAGVTQTPRYLIKTRGQQVTLSCSPISGHRSVSWYQQTPGQGLQFLFEYFSETQRNKGNFPGRFSGRQFSNSRSEMNVSTLELGDSALYLCASSPGQGADTQYFGPGTRLTVL.

CDR3 sequence reads: CSARRSGSQGNYGYTF. The V call is TRBV20-1, the J call TRBJ1-2; TCRdb's D call, TRBD1, is unchecked because there is no DNA. The CDR3 covers 16 residues. The germline gives CDR1 DFQATT, CDR2 SNEGSKA (reference sequence).

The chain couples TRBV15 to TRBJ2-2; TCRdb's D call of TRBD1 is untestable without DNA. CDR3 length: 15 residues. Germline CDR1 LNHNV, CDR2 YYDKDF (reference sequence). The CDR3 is CATSRGRDGTGELFF.

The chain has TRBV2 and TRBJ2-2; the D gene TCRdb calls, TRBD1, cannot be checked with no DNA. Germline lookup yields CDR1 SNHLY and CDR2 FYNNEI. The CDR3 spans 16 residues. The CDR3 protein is CASSGIGGWGTGELFF.

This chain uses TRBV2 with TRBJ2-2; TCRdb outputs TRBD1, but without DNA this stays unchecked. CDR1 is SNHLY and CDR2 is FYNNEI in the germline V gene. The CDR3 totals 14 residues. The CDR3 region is CATGTNANTGELFF.

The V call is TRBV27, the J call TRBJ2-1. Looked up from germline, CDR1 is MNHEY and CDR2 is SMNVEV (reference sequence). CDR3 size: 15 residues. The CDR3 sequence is CASSWGGGPYNEQFF.